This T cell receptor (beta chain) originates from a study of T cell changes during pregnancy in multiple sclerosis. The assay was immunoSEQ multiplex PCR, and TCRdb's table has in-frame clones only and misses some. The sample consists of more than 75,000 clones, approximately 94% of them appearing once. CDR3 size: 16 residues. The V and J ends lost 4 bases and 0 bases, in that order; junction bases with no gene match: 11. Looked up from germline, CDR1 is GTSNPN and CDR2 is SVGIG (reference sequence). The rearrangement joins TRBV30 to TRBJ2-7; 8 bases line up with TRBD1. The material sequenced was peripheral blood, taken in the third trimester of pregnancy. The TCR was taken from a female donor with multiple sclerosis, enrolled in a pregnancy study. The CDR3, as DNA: TGTGCCTGGACCCCAGGTTTAGGACAGGGCTCCTACGAGCAGTACTTC. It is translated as CAWTPGLGQGSYEQYF. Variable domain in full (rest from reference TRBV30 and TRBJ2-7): SQTIHQWPATLVQPVGSPLSLECTVEGTSNPNLYWYRQAAGRGLQLLFYSVGIGQISSEVPQNLSASRPQDRQFILSSKKLLLSDSGFYLCAWTPGLGQGSYEQYFGPGTRLTVT.